These 8 T cell receptor beta chains came from one sample sequenced in a study of blood T cell repertoires in COVID-19. Sequenced by immunoSEQ multiplex PCR; TCRdb stores in-frame clones only, minus some. The repertoire consists of around 220,000 clones, with around 89% occurring once and the leading ten covering about 15%. The sequencing input was PBMCs or T cells enriched from blood (not recorded which). The receptors originated from a man in his thirties or forties who had been exposed to COVID-19.

The chain joins TRBV6-5 to TRBJ1-6; TRBD1 agrees at 7 bases. This CDR3 comprises 15 residues. Germline loops: CDR1 MNHEY, CDR2 SVGAGI. V shed 6 bases and J 6 bases; nucleotides not matched to a gene: 8. CDR3 coding DNA: TGTGCCAGCAGGGGAACCGGGACAGCTAATTCACCCCTCCACTTT. Encoded protein: CASRGTGTANSPLHF.

This rearrangement joins TRBV30 to TRBJ1-3; D possibly corresponds to TRBD1 (6 bases). Per germline, CDR1 GTSNPN and CDR2 SVGIG (reference sequence). The length of the CDR3 is 11 residues. Between the trimmed V and J ends, which lost 1 base and 14 bases, there was a span of 12 bases. DNA of the CDR3: TGTGCCTGGAGTGGCCGGGACATCCTATATTTT. Amino acid sequence: CAWSGRDILYF.

The chain carries TRBV5-1 and TRBJ1-4; 10 bases are shared with TRBD1. V trimming: 4 bases; J trimming: 7 bases; junction bases outside the gene matches: 10. Germline V CDR1 and CDR2: SGHRS, YFSETQ. The CDR3 loop spans 16 amino acids. The CDR3 bases are TGCGCCAGCAGCCCTAGGACAGGGGGGATAACTGAAAAACTGTTTTTT. Translated, it gives CASSPRTGGITEKLFF.

The chain combines TRBV5-5 with TRBJ1-5; D perhaps matches TRBD1 (5 bases). Trimming cost V 4 bases and J 4 bases, with 9 bases left between them. This CDR3 spans 13 amino acids. Per germline, CDR1 SGHKS and CDR2 YYEKEE (reference sequence). The CDR3 region has the DNA TGTGCCAGCAGCCCGACAGTTAATCAGCCCCAGCATTTT. Residues: CASSPTVNQPQHF.

V gene TRBV25-1 combines with J gene TRBJ2-7, with D tentatively TRBD1 (6 bases). The CDR3 consists of 14 residues. Germline V gene data show CDR1 as MGHDK and CDR2 as SYGVNS. V lost 3 bases, J lost 6 bases, and 15 bases lay in between. CDR3 DNA: TGTGCCAGCAGTGAGCTAGGGGGTCAGGGCGAGCAGTACTTC. Its translation is CASSELGGQGEQYF.

The gene calls are TRBV7-9 and TRBJ1-1; 8 positions agree with TRBD1. The CDR3 is made up of 15 amino acids. Germline trimming cut 1 base from V and 1 base from J; bases unmatched to any gene: 2. Germline assignment: CDR1 SEHNR and CDR2 FQNEAQ (reference sequence). The CDR3 loop reads CASSLVTGGNTEAFF. The CDR3 nucleotides are TGTGCCAGCAGCTTAGTAACAGGGGGGAACACTGAAGCTTTCTTT.

The J gene is TRBJ2-1, the V gene TRBV5-4, with 8 bases matching TRBD1. The trim removed 6 bases at V and 9 bases at J, leaving 11 bases unmatched. Per the germline V gene, CDR1 is SGHNT and CDR2 is YYREEE (reference sequence). This CDR3 has 14 residues. For the CDR3, the DNA is TGTGCCAGCACCCCAAGGAACAGGGGGAGTGAGCAGTTCTTC. This gives the protein CASTPRNRGSEQFF.

The V gene is TRBV15, the J gene TRBJ1-4; 8 bases fit TRBD1. Germline V gene sequence: CDR1 LNHNV, CDR2 YYDKDF (reference sequence). V dropped 5 bases and J dropped 6; count of bases not matched to a gene: 8. This CDR3 is built from 15 residues. The CDR3 is CATSALQGGYEKLFF. As DNA, the CDR3 is TGTGCCACCAGCGCCTTACAGGGGGGCTATGAAAAACTGTTTTTT. Together with reference TRBV15 and TRBJ1-4, the CDR3 gives the full variable domain: DAMVIQNPRYQVTQFGKPVTLSCSQTLNHNVMYWYQQKSSQAPKLLFHYYDKDFNNEADTPDNFQSRRPNTSFCFLDIRSPGLGDTAMYLCATSALQGGYEKLFFGSGTQLSVL.